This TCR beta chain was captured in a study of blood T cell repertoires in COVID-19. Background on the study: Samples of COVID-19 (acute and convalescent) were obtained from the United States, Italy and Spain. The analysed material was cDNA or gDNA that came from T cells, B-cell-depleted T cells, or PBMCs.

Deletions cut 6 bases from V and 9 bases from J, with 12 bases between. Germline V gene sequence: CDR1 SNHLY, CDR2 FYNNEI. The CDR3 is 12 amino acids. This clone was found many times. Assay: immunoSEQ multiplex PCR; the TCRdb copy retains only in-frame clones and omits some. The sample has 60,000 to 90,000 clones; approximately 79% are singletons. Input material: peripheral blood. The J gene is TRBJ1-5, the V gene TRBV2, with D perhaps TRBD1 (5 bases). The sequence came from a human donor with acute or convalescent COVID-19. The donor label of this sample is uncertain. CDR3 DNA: TGTGCCAGCAGGGAATCCCAGGGGCCCCAGCATTTT. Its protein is CASRESQGPQHF. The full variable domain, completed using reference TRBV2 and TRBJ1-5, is EPEVTQTPSHQVTQMGQEVILRCVPISNHLYFYWYRQILGQKVEFLVSFYNNEISEKSEIFDDQFSVERPDGSNFTLKIRSTKLEDSAMYFCASRESQGPQHFGDGTRLSIL.